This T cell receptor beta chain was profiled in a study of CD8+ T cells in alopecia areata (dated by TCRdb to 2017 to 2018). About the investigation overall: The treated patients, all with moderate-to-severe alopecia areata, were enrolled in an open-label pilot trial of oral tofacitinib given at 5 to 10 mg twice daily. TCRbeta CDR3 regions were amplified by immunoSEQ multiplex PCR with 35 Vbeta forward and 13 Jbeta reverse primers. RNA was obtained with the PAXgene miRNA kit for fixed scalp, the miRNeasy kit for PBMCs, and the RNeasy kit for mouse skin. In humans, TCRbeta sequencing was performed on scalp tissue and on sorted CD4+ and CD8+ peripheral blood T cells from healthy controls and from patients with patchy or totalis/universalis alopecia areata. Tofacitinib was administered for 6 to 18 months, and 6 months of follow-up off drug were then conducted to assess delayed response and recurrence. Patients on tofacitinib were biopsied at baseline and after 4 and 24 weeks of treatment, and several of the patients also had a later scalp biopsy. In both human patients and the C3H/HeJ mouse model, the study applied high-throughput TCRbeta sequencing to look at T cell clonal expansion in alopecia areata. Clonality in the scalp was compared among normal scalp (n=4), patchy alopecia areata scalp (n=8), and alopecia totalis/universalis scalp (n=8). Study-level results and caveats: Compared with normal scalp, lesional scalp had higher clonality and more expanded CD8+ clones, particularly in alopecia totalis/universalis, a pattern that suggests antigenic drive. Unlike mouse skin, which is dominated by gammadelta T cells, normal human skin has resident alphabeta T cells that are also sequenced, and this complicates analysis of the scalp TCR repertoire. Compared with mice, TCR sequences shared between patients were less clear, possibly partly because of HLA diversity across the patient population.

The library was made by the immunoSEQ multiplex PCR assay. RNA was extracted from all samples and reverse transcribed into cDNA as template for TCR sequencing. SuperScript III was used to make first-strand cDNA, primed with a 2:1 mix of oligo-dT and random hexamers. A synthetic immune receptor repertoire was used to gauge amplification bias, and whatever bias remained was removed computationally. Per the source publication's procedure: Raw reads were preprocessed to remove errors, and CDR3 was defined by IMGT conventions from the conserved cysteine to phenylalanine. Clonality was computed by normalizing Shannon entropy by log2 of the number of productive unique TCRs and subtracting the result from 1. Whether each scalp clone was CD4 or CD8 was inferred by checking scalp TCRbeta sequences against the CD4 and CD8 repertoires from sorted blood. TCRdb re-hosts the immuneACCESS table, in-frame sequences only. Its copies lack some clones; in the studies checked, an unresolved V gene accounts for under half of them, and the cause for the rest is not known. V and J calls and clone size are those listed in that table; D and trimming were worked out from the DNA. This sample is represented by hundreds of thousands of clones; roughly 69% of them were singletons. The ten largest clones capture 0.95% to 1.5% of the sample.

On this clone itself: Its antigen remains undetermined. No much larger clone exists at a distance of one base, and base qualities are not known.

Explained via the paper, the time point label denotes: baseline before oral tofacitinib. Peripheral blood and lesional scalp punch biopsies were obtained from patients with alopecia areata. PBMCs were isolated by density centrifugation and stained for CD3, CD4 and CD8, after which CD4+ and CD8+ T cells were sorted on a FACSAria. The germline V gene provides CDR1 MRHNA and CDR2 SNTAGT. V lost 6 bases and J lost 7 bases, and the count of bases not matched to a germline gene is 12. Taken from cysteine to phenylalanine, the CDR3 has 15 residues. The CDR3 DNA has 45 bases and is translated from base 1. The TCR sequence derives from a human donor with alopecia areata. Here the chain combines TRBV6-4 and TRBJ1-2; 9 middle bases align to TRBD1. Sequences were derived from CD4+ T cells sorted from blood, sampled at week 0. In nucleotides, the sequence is TGTGCCAGCAGCCCGGGACAGGGAAAATTTGGTGGCTACACCTTC. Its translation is CASSPGQGKFGGYTF.